These 23 T cell receptor beta chains were all obtained from the same sample, sequenced in a study of PD-1 blockade in classical Hodgkin lymphoma. There was relapse after autologous stem cell transplantation in every patient, and there was variation in brentuximab vedotin exposure. The method was immunoSEQ multiplex PCR; TCRdb's version includes in-frame clones alone and lacks a portion of them. The sample lists just under 100,000 clones; roughly 88% were seen once. The sample consisted of peripheral blood mononuclear cells (PBMCs), taken at baseline. The receptors here all came from a human donor with classical Hodgkin lymphoma.

V is TRBV6-1 and J is TRBJ1-1; D is undetermined. The CDR3 sequence is 14 residues long. Germline lookup yields CDR1 MNHNS and CDR2 SASEGT. The ends were cut back, 6 bases at V and 1 base at J, with 12 bases in the middle. For the CDR3, the DNA is TGTGCCAGCAGAACCGGACTGTCGAACACTGAAGCTTTCTTT. Its translation is CASRTGLSNTEAFF.

This clone was counted between two and nine times. V is TRBV10-2 and J is TRBJ2-2; no reliable D call. The CDR3 loop spans 15 amino acids. V was cut by 3 bases and J by 6 bases, with 14 bases left in between. Germline loops: CDR1 WSHSY, CDR2 SAAADI. CDR3 in DNA: TGCGCCAGCAGTGATATTAGCACGCTCTCCGGGGAGCTGTTTTTT. Its protein is CASSDISTLSGELFF.

As to this clone: Other nucleotide sequences in the sample specify the same CDR3. The chain combines TRBV7-2 with TRBJ1-2; 7 bases line up with TRBD1. Per the germline V gene, CDR1 is SGHTA and CDR2 is FQGNSA. The CDR3 covers 12 residues. Trimming at V came to 5 bases and at J to 7 bases, leaving 4 bases not matched to a gene. The CDR3 region has the DNA TGTGCCAGCAGCCCGACAGGGCTTGGCTACACCTTC. It specifies CASSPTGLGYTF. The full variable domain, rest sourced from reference TRBV7-2 and TRBJ1-2, is GAGVSQSPSNKVTEKGKDVELRCDPISGHTALYWYRQSLGQGLEFLIYFQGNSAPDKSGLPSDRFSAERTGGSVSTLTIQRTQQEDSAVYLCASSPTGLGYTFGSGTRLTVV.

The chain employs TRBV19 and TRBJ1-1, with a weak D call TRBD1 (5 bases). CDR3 length: 12 residues. Trimming shortened V by 7 bases and J by 7 bases, and 13 bases separated the two germline ends. Looked up from germline, CDR1 is LNHDA and CDR2 is SQIVND (reference sequence). CDR3: CASIGGVYEAFF. CDR3 sequence (DNA): TGTGCCAGTATTGGGGGTGTTTATGAAGCTTTCTTT.

This chain links TRBV15 with TRBJ2-5; a weak D match, TRBD2 (5 bases). Trimming removed 6 bases from V and 0 bases from J, with 17 bases in between. The V gene's germline CDR1 is LNHNV and CDR2 YYDKDF (reference sequence). The CDR3 runs to 16 residues. The CDR3 is CATSVRSGPYQETQYF. The CDR3 DNA follows: TGTGCCACCAGTGTAAGAAGCGGACCGTACCAAGAGACCCAGTACTTC.

This sequence joins TRBV10-3 and TRBJ2-3; 8 nucleotides agree with TRBD1. This CDR3 is built from 14 residues. Trimming took 6 bases from V and 4 from J; bases not matched to a gene: 6. CDR1 is ENHRY and CDR2 is SYGVKD in the germline V gene. This CDR3 reads CAIRRTGNADTQYF. DNA of the CDR3: TGTGCCATCAGAAGGACAGGGAACGCAGATACGCAGTATTTT.

This clone has more than one count but fewer than ten. The chain carries TRBV11-2 and TRBJ2-7, with a tentative D call TRBD2 (5 bases). V lost 6 bases and J lost 0, with 12 bases in between. The CDR3 is made up of 14 amino acids. Per the germline V gene, CDR1 is SGHAT and CDR2 is FQNNGV. The CDR3 reads CASRPLADSYEQYF. The CDR3 DNA is TGTGCCAGCAGACCCCTAGCTGACTCCTACGAGCAGTACTTC.

The rearrangement joins TRBV4-2 to TRBJ2-2, with 9 bases identical to TRBD1. The CDR3 runs to 15 residues. The V gene end was trimmed by 8 bases and the J gene end by 4 bases; junction bases not matched to a gene: 8. Germline assignment: CDR1 LGHNA and CDR2 YNFKEQ. Here the CDR3 DNA reads TGTGCCAGCCAGACAGGGGGAGGGGCCACCGGGGAGCTGTTTTTT. Translating gives CASQTGGGATGELFF.

The chain has TRBV29-1 and TRBJ2-5; 9 positions match TRBD1. The V and J ends lost 5 bases and 5 bases, in that order; junction bases with no gene match: 3. This CDR3 is built from 12 residues. CDR1 and CDR2 from the germline V gene are SQVTM and ANQGSEA. The CDR3 DNA reads TGCAGCGTTCTGGACAGGGGTGAGACCCAGTACTTC. Its translation: CSVLDRGETQYF.

The chain is built from TRBV6-6 and TRBJ1-2; possible D gene TRBD1, 5 bases. This CDR3 has 14 residues. Per the germline V gene, CDR1 is MNHNY and CDR2 is SVGAGI (reference sequence). The V end lost 3 bases, the J end lost 4 bases, and 12 bases lay between the germline ends. The CDR3 DNA reads as TGTGCCAGCAGTTATGATCGGGGCCTCTATGGCTACACCTTC. Its translation is CASSYDRGLYGYTF.

The CDR3: CASSMREWNTEAFF. DNA of the CDR3: TGTGCCAGTAGTATGAGGGAGTGGAACACTGAAGCTTTCTTT. The J gene is TRBJ1-1, the V gene TRBV19; D is uncertain. The germline V and J ends were trimmed by 3 bases and 1 base, with 9 bases remaining between them. Germline CDR1 reads LNHDA; CDR2 reads SQIVND (reference sequence). There are 14 residues in the CDR3.

The genes are TRBV6-6 and TRBJ1-4; 9 positions match TRBD1. The germline V gene has CDR1 MNHNY and CDR2 SVGAGI (reference sequence). The CDR3 totals 16 residues. J was trimmed by 2 bases and V by 5 bases; bases with no gene match: 6. CDR3 in DNA: TGTGCCAGCAGTCGCGGACAGGGGCTGACTAATGAAAAACTGTTTTTT. It translates to CASSRGQGLTNEKLFF.

This clone was seen only a few times. The chain carries TRBV19 and TRBJ2-1, with 8 bases fitting TRBD2. This CDR3 region has 15 residues. Germline CDR1 reads LNHDA; CDR2 reads SQIVND (reference sequence). J lost 6 bases, V lost 1 base, and 5 bases had no gene match. CDR3 residues: CASSIVGRAFNEQFF. CDR3 bases: TGTGCCAGTAGTATAGTCGGGAGGGCCTTCAATGAGCAGTTCTTC.

This chain uses TRBV19 with TRBJ1-2, with D possibly matching TRBD1 (5 bases). Germline V lookup: CDR1 LNHDA, CDR2 SQIVND (reference sequence). CDR3 length: 13 amino acids. V lost 5 bases to trimming and J lost 8 bases, with 15 bases between them. The CDR3 DNA reads as TGTGCCAGTAGTTACCGGGACCAGTCGGGCTACACCTTC. It translates to CASSYRDQSGYTF.

The gene calls are TRBV30 and TRBJ2-1; 10 bases map to TRBD1. The length of the CDR3 is 14 residues. V gave up 3 bases and J gave up 8 bases; unmatched junction bases: 7. Germline CDR1 GTSNPN, CDR2 SVGIG (reference sequence). CDR3 coding DNA: TGTGCCTGGAGCCAAGGACAGGGGGTCTATGAGCAGTTCTTC. Translating gives CAWSQGQGVYEQFF.

This clone was observed a single time. The chain couples TRBV6-5 to TRBJ1-5; D gene uncertain. The ends were cut back, 2 bases at V and 3 bases at J, with 5 bases in the middle. Per germline, CDR1 MNHEY and CDR2 SVGAGI. The length of the CDR3 is 13 residues. The CDR3 region is CASSYGTNQPQHF. CDR3 coding DNA: TGTGCCAGCAGTTACGGTACCAATCAGCCCCAGCATTTT.

The CDR3 reads CASSLFAGATGELFF. CDR3 nucleotide sequence: TGTGCCAGCAGCTTATTCGCAGGGGCCACCGGGGAGCTGTTTTTT. The V call is TRBV7-2, the J call TRBJ2-2, with D possibly TRBD1 on 6 matching bases. Germline V gene lookup returns CDR1 SGHTA and CDR2 FQGNSA. The CDR3 spans 15 residues. V shed 2 bases and J shed 4 bases, with 11 bases lying between them.

The chain employs TRBV7-2 and TRBJ2-2; D is undetermined. Germline V gives CDR1 SGHTA, CDR2 FQGNSA. There are 12 residues in the CDR3. The V end lost 10 bases, the J end lost 6 bases, and 12 bases lay between the germline ends. CDR3 DNA sequence: TGTGCCATTGGGTGGAGCCCCGGGGAGCTGTTTTTT. It specifies CAIGWSPGELFF.

The chain has TRBV10-3 and TRBJ1-2; D not resolved. CDR1 ENHRY and CDR2 SYGVKD come from the germline V gene. V lost 10 bases and J lost 7, with 16 bases in between. This CDR3 has 12 amino acids. The CDR3 sequence: CATSAAARGYTF. CDR3 nucleotide sequence: TGTGCCACCTCCGCCGCCGCGCGTGGCTACACCTTC.

The CDR3 DNA reads TGTGCCATCAGTGAGTACGTCGGGACAGGTGAGCAGTTCTTC. Translating it yields CAISEYVGTGEQFF. The chain uses TRBV10-3 and TRBJ2-1; 8 bases match TRBD1. The CDR3 loop spans 14 amino acids. V was clipped by 1 base and J by 9 bases; unmatched bases: 5. Germline V CDR1 and CDR2: ENHRY, SYGVKD.

This clone was picked up a small number of times. The chain recombines TRBV15 with TRBJ1-2; the match to TRBD1 covers 9 bases. The CDR3 contains 16 residues. Germline V gives CDR1 LNHNV, CDR2 YYDKDF (reference sequence). With V trimmed by 5 bases and J by 2 bases, 9 bases remained unmatched. CDR3 DNA sequence: TGTGCCACCAGCCCGGGACAGGGCCGTTTCAACTATGGCTACACCTTC. As protein: CATSPGQGRFNYGYTF.

This clone was observed a few times. The chain is built from TRBV10-3 and TRBJ2-5; no reliable D call. Per the germline V gene, CDR1 is ENHRY and CDR2 is SYGVKD. The CDR3 sequence is 11 residues long. V lost 0 bases and J 4 bases, leaving 0 bases between the germline ends. The CDR3 nucleotides read TGTGCCATCAGTGAGTCAGAGACCCAGTACTTC. It translates to CAISESETQYF.

In its sample, this clone was seen a few times. The rearrangement joins TRBV19 to TRBJ2-5; D may correspond to TRBD1 or TRBD2 (5 bases each). V lost 0 bases, J lost 6 bases, and 14 bases lay in between. The CDR3 covers 15 residues. Germline V lookup: CDR1 LNHDA, CDR2 SQIVND (reference sequence). DNA of the CDR3: TGTGCCAGTAGTATAGAAACGGGCCCGGGGCAGACCCAGTACTTC. Translated, it gives CASSIETGPGQTQYF.